This T cell receptor (beta chain) was recorded in a study of molecular identifiers for immune sequencing clone quantification. Whole-study results and caveats: Whereas clones above 20 RNA copies held under 1% of naive-cell molecules, they held over 97% of effector molecules. In a background of over 750,000 naive cells, spiked Jurkat TCR RNA from one cell was reportedly detectable.

On this clonotype: Its antigen is still unknown.

The CDR3 loop spans 15 amino acids. Germline V gene data show CDR1 as GTSNPN and CDR2 as SVGIG (reference sequence). V shed 3 bases, J shed 2 bases, and the junction held 10 bases outside the gene matches. Preparation methods for the bulk TCR libraries were those previously described, with listed TCR primers. TCRdb redid the calling of the PCR reads with MiXCR, one entry per CDR3 protein. Of around 480,000 distinct CDR3 sequences listed, about 25% were seen once; the top ten hold 0.7% to 0.9%. This chain joins TRBV30 and TRBJ2-7, with 7 bases identical to TRBD1. Sequencing was carried out using naive CD8+ T cells from blood, with Jurkat cell RNA spiked in. The subset was: FACS-sorted CD8+CD4-CCR7+CD45RA+ naive T cells. This sequence was found in a human donor in good health. Some libraries in this study had Jurkat cell RNA spiked in. Here the CDR3 DNA reads TGTGCCTGGAGGCAAAGACCGGGACAGACCTACGAGCAGTACTTC. It codes for CAWRQRPGQTYEQYF. Full variable domain (missing parts from reference TRBV30 and TRBJ2-7): SQTIHQWPATLVQPVGSPLSLECTVEGTSNPNLYWYRQAAGRGLQLLFYSVGIGQISSEVPQNLSASRPQDRQFILSSKKLLLSDSGFYLCAWRQRPGQTYEQYFGPGTRLTVT.